This is a list of T cell receptor beta chains from one sample in a study of T cell responses to AZD1222 COVID-19 vaccine. TCRdb's table, derived via immunoSEQ multiplex PCR, lists solely in-frame clones and lacks some. The sample has 75,000 to 95,000 clones; approximately 89% are singletons. The sequences come from peripheral blood, collected 28 days after the second AZD1222 dose. The receptor set was obtained from an adult who received the AZD1222 COVID-19 vaccine. CDR3s include the opening cysteine and the closing phenylalanine or tryptophan. D genes are given only for firm matches. Expanded clones get a size class; other rows say once, few or many, or leave the size out.

clone_size j_call d_call v_call cdr3_aa cdr3_nt
- TRBJ2-7 - TRBV4-1 CASTSPEKGTREQYF TGCGCCAGCACCTCCCCGGAGAAGGGGACGAGGGAGCAGTACTTC
- TRBJ2-7 TRBD2 TRBV5-4 CASSWGGGEQYF TGTGCCAGCAGTTGGGGGGGAGGCGAGCAGTACTTC
- TRBJ1-3 TRBD1 TRBV11-3 CASSLTGVGNTIYF TGTGCCAGCAGCTTAACAGGGGTTGGAAACACCATATATTTT
- TRBJ2-3 TRBD2 TRBV9 CASSPGTSTDTQYF TGTGCCAGCAGCCCCGGGACTAGCACCGATACGCAGTATTTT
- TRBJ1-4 - TRBV7-9 CASSLSQRHNEKLFF TGTGCCAGCAGCTTATCGCAGAGGCACAATGAAAAACTGTTTTTT
- TRBJ1-4 - TRBV5-5 CASSSLGVVGRATNEKLFF TGTGCCAGCAGCTCGCTAGGGGTAGTCGGTCGAGCAACTAATGAAAAACTGTTTTTT
once TRBJ2-5 - TRBV6-2/TRBV6-3 CASSLAGLRETQYF TGTGCCAGCAGCCTTGCCGGGCTCCGAGAGACCCAGTACTTC
- TRBJ2-3 TRBD1 TRBV18 CASSPVDRATDTQYF TGTGCCAGCTCACCAGTTGACAGGGCAACAGATACGCAGTATTTT
few TRBJ1-2 - TRBV29-1 CSVEQGFLQTNYGYTF TGCAGCGTTGAACAGGGTTTTCTGCAGACTAACTATGGCTACACCTTC
- TRBJ1-3 - TRBV7-9 CASSLDRENTIYF TGTGCCAGCAGCTTAGACAGGGAGAACACCATATATTTT
- TRBJ2-3 - TRBV9 CASSVKRGPTDTQYF TGTGCCAGCAGCGTAAAACGGGGGCCCACAGATACGCAGTATTTT
- TRBJ2-2 TRBD1 TRBV18 CASSPLQSQGPNTGELFF TGTGCCAGCTCACCATTGCAGTCACAGGGGCCTAACACCGGGGAGCTGTTTTTT
- TRBJ2-3 - TRBV27 CASRVTDTQYF TGTGCCAGCAGGGTCACAGATACGCAGTATTTT
- TRBJ1-1 - TRBV28 CASSLAKAGATEAFF TGTGCCAGCAGTTTAGCAAAAGCGGGCGCCACTGAAGCTTTCTTT
- TRBJ1-5 - TRBV9 CASSVAGGSNQPQHF TGTGCCAGCAGCGTAGCGGGGGGGTCCAATCAGCCCCAGCATTTT
- TRBJ1-1 - TRBV12-3/TRBV12-4 CASSFFNTEAFF TGTGCCAGCAGTTTTTTTAACACTGAAGCTTTCTTT
- TRBJ1-1 TRBD1 TRBV3-1/TRBV3-2 CASSHRQGSGTEAFF TGTGCCAGCAGCCACAGACAGGGATCAGGCACTGAAGCTTTCTTT
- TRBJ2-2 TRBD2 TRBV7-8 CASSLLAGGLAGELFF TGTGCCAGCAGCTTATTGGCGGGGGGGCTTGCCGGGGAGCTGTTTTTT
- TRBJ1-6 - TRBV5-4 CASSLGVYNSPLHF TGTGCCAGCAGCTTGGGGGTGTACAATTCACCCCTCCACTTT
- TRBJ1-1 - TRBV19 CASSTLLSLNTEAFF TGTGCCAGTAGTACCTTACTTAGCTTGAACACTGAAGCTTTCTTT
- TRBJ1-6 - TRBV7-9 CASSLYSRSPNSPLHF TGTGCCAGCAGCTTGTATTCTCGGAGTCCTAATTCACCCCTCCACTTT
- TRBJ1-2 TRBD1 TRBV18 CASSPLGGDGYTF TGTGCCAGCTCACCCTTAGGGGGCGATGGCTACACCTTC
- TRBJ1-6 - TRBV6-2/TRBV6-3 CASSPPTEHEPISLLHF TGTGCCAGCAGCCCACCCACTGAACACGAACCGATCAGTCTCCTCCACTTT
- TRBJ2-1 - TRBV2 CASSEFGGSSYNEQFF TGTGCCAGCAGTGAATTTGGAGGGAGCTCCTACAATGAGCAGTTCTTC
- TRBJ1-1 - TRBV6-5 CASSYRIKGTEAFF TGTGCCAGCAGTTACCGAATAAAGGGGACTGAAGCTTTCTTT
- TRBJ1-5 - TRBV6-2/TRBV6-3 CASSYERRRNQPQHF TGTGCCAGCAGTTACGAGCGCAGGCGCAATCAGCCCCAGCATTTT
- TRBJ1-2 TRBD1 TRBV29-1 CSVVATGALHGYTF TGCAGCGTTGTAGCCACAGGGGCCTTACATGGCTACACCTTC
- TRBJ2-3 - TRBV7-8 CASSFDKGIIPDTQYF TGTGCCAGCAGCTTCGACAAGGGTATAATTCCAGATACGCAGTATTTT
- TRBJ1-1 TRBD1 TRBV7-3 CASSRERQGPNTEAFF TGTGCCAGCAGCCGCGAGCGACAGGGTCCGAACACTGAAGCTTTCTTT
- TRBJ2-3 TRBD2 TRBV7-3 CASSLGSGLAEYTDTQYF TGTGCCAGCAGCTTAGGGTCAGGGCTAGCGGAGTACACAGATACGCAGTATTTT
- TRBJ2-2 - TRBV5-8 CASSLRDTGELFF TGTGCCAGCAGCTTGAGGGACACCGGGGAGCTGTTTTTT
- TRBJ1-2 - TRBV6-5 CASSRTENYGYTF TGTGCCAGCAGTCGGACTGAGAACTATGGCTACACCTTC
- TRBJ2-3 TRBD1 TRBV13 CASSSGGYGTQYF TGTGCCAGCAGCTCAGGGGGCTATGGTACGCAGTATTTT
- TRBJ1-3 - TRBV5-1 CASSLAGSDSGNTIYF TGCGCCAGCAGCTTGGCGGGAAGCGACTCTGGAAACACCATATATTTT
- TRBJ1-5 - TRBV2 CASNALTSPQHF TGTGCCAGCAACGCGTTGACCTCCCCCCAGCATTTT
- TRBJ2-2 - TRBV4-1 CASSQEAGVGGELFF TGCGCCAGCAGCCAAGAGGCAGGGGTGGGCGGGGAGCTGTTTTTT
once TRBJ2-3 TRBD1 TRBV11-1 CATEDRVFTDTQYF TGTGCCACCGAGGACAGGGTATTTACAGATACGCAGTATTTT
- TRBJ1-1 - TRBV24-1 CATSEYPGKAFF TGTGCCACCAGTGAGTACCCGGGGAAAGCTTTCTTT
- TRBJ2-7 TRBD1 TRBV13 CASSLGTGGPKVNEQYF TGTGCCAGCAGCTTAGGGACAGGGGGCCCCAAGGTAAACGAGCAGTACTTC
- TRBJ2-3 TRBD1 TRBV5-1 CASSGDSTTDTQYF TGCGCCAGCAGCGGGGACAGTACCACAGATACGCAGTATTTT
- TRBJ2-3 - TRBV7-9 CASSYRSDTQYF TGTGCCAGCAGCTACAGGTCAGATACGCAGTATTTT
- TRBJ1-1 - TRBV3-1/TRBV3-2 CASSQVLGRGAFF TGTGCCAGCAGCCAAGTTCTGGGGCGGGGGGCTTTCTTT
once TRBJ2-1 - TRBV4-1 CASSQDSGISYNEQFF TGCGCCAGCAGCCAAGATTCCGGTATCTCCTACAATGAGCAGTTCTTC
- TRBJ1-3 - TRBV19 CASRLIGGPDTIYF TGTGCCAGTAGACTGATTGGGGGACCGGACACCATATATTTT
- TRBJ2-4 - TRBV7-8 CASSAAGPENIQYF TGTGCCAGCAGCGCCGCGGGACCAGAAAACATTCAGTACTTC
- TRBJ1-1 - TRBV7-9 CASSPGQMNTEAFF TGTGCCAGCAGCCCCGGACAGATGAACACTGAAGCTTTCTTT
- TRBJ1-1 - TRBV6-1 CASSEAPNTEAFF TGTGCCAGCAGTGAAGCCCCTAACACTGAAGCTTTCTTT
- TRBJ1-1 - TRBV9 CASSEGQNTEAFF TGTGCCAGCAGCGAAGGACAGAACACTGAAGCTTTCTTT
once TRBJ1-3 TRBD1 TRBV18 CASSPILGPSDRGSGNTIYF TGTGCCAGCTCACCAATATTGGGTCCTAGCGACAGGGGCTCTGGAAACACCATATATTTT
- TRBJ1-6 - TRBV6-1 CASSEGSAYNSPLHF TGTGCCAGCAGTGAAGGCTCAGCTTATAATTCACCCCTCCACTTT
- TRBJ1-3 - TRBV5-6 CASSFPRGYSSGNTIYF TGTGCCAGCAGCTTCCCCCGTGGCTATAGCTCTGGAAACACCATATATTTT
- TRBJ2-7 - TRBV3-1/TRBV3-2 CASSQGASYEQYF TGTGCCAGCAGCCAGGGGGCGTCCTACGAGCAGTACTTC
- TRBJ1-2 - TRBV12-3/TRBV12-4 CASTTRRNYGYTF TGTGCCAGCACTACGAGACGTAACTATGGCTACACCTTC
- TRBJ1-6 TRBD1 TRBV3-1/TRBV3-2 CASSPGQRNSPLHF TGTGCCAGCAGCCCGGGACAGAGAAATTCACCCCTCCACTTT
- TRBJ2-5 - TRBV7-8 CASSFGDRGTQYF TGTGCCAGCAGCTTCGGGGATCGCGGGACCCAGTACTTC
once TRBJ1-2 TRBD1 TRBV7-2 CASTLFGQGIYGYTF TGTGCCAGCACCCTTTTTGGACAGGGGATCTATGGCTACACCTTC
- TRBJ2-5 - TRBV2 CASSIGQQETQYF TGTGCCAGCAGTATCGGACAGCAAGAGACCCAGTACTTC
- TRBJ2-7 - TRBV27 CASSPNMGYEQYF TGTGCCAGCAGCCCCAATATGGGCTACGAGCAGTACTTC